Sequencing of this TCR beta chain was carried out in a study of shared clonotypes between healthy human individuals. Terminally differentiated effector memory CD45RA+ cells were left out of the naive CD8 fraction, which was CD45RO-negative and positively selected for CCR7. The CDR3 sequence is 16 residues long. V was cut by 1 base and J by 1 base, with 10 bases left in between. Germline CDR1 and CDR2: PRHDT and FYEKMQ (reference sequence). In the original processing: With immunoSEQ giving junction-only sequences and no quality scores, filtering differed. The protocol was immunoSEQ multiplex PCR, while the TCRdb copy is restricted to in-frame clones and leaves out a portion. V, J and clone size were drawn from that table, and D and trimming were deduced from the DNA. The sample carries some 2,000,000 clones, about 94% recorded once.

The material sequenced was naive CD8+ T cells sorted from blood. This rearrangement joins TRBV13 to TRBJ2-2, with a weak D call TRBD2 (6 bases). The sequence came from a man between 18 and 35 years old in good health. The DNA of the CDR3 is TGTGCCAGCAGCTTAGTGTTCGGGAGGAACACCGGGGAGCTGTTTTTT. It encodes CASSLVFGRNTGELFF.